These T cell receptor beta chains were read from a single sample in a study of cytomegalovirus exposure and HLA in healthy donors. Profiled with immunoSEQ multiplex PCR; TCRdb holds only in-frame clones, not every one. The data hold about 160,000 clones, with about four fifths observed a single time. The sequencing input was PBMCs. The source is a man aged 45-65 years in good health and CMV-seropositive. Each CDR3 is given with its conserved first and last residue. Each record gives: V gene, clone size, J gene, D gene, CDR3 protein, CDR3 DNA. D genes are given only for firm matches. Clone size is not always given. Where it is, it says once, few, many or a class for expanded clones.

v_gene: TRBV10-1
abundance: .
j_gene: TRBJ1-1
d_gene: TRBD1
CDR3aa: CASSERTGRRTEAFF
CDR3nt: TGCGCCAGCAGTGAGCGGACAGGGCGGAGGACTGAAGCTTTCTTT

v_gene: TRBV21-1
abundance: .
j_gene: TRBJ2-7
d_gene: .
CDR3aa: CASSTPSAEGSYEQYF
CDR3nt: TGTGCCAGCAGCACCCCTTCCGCGGAGGGCTCTTACGAGCAGTACTTC

v_gene: TRBV5-1
abundance: .
j_gene: TRBJ2-3
d_gene: TRBD2
CDR3aa: CASSLTSVDRDTQYF
CDR3nt: TGCGCCAGCAGCCTGACTAGCGTTGACCGGGATACGCAGTATTTT

v_gene: TRBV7-2
abundance: .
j_gene: TRBJ1-2
d_gene: TRBD1
CDR3aa: CASSLSPPGQTLTYGYTF
CDR3nt: TGTGCCAGCAGCTTATCCCCCCCGGGACAGACATTAACCTATGGCTACACCTTC

v_gene: TRBV2
abundance: .
j_gene: TRBJ2-5
d_gene: .
CDR3aa: CASSDSGQETQYF
CDR3nt: TGTGCCAGCAGTGACAGCGGCCAAGAGACCCAGTACTTC

v_gene: TRBV11-2
abundance: .
j_gene: TRBJ2-7
d_gene: .
CDR3aa: CASSPAPAEPPYEQYF
CDR3nt: TGTGCCAGCAGCCCGGCCCCGGCGGAGCCACCCTACGAGCAGTACTTC

v_gene: TRBV11-2
abundance: .
j_gene: TRBJ2-7
d_gene: .
CDR3aa: CASSPPVAVNYEQYF
CDR3nt: TGTGCCAGCAGCCCCCCGGTAGCGGTTAACTACGAGCAGTACTTC

v_gene: TRBV5-1
abundance: .
j_gene: TRBJ2-2
d_gene: .
CDR3aa: CASSLRQDATGELFF
CDR3nt: TGCGCCAGCAGCCTTCGACAGGATGCCACCGGGGAGCTGTTTTTT

v_gene: TRBV7-6
abundance: .
j_gene: TRBJ1-6
d_gene: .
CDR3aa: CASSEHIGAGVSPLHF
CDR3nt: TGTGCCAGCAGCGAGCATATTGGGGCAGGGGTATCACCCCTCCACTTT

v_gene: TRBV7-3
abundance: few
j_gene: TRBJ2-6
d_gene: .
CDR3aa: CASSRGGAANSGANVLTF
CDR3nt: TGTGCCAGCAGCCGTGGCGGGGCAGCGAACTCTGGGGCCAACGTCCTGACTTTC

v_gene: TRBV9
abundance: .
j_gene: TRBJ1-5
d_gene: TRBD1
CDR3aa: CASSVGTGVGQPQHF
CDR3nt: TGTGCCAGCAGCGTAGGGACAGGGGTAGGACAGCCCCAGCATTTT

v_gene: TRBV4-2
abundance: .
j_gene: TRBJ2-1
d_gene: .
CDR3aa: CASSPTVYPNEQFF
CDR3nt: TGTGCCAGCAGCCCAACCGTCTACCCCAATGAGCAGTTCTTC

v_gene: TRBV6-1
abundance: .
j_gene: TRBJ2-2
d_gene: TRBD2
CDR3aa: CASSELAGDTGELFF
CDR3nt: TGTGCCAGCAGTGAACTAGCGGGAGACACCGGGGAGCTGTTTTTT

v_gene: TRBV9
abundance: .
j_gene: TRBJ2-2
d_gene: .
CDR3aa: CASSVGRGALNTGELFF
CDR3nt: TGTGCCAGCAGCGTTGGCCGGGGGGCCCTAAACACCGGGGAGCTGTTTTTT

v_gene: TRBV5-1
abundance: .
j_gene: TRBJ2-7
d_gene: .
CDR3aa: CASSLGGGMGYEQYF
CDR3nt: TGCGCCAGCAGCTTGGGTGGAGGTATGGGCTACGAGCAGTACTTC

v_gene: TRBV6-6
abundance: .
j_gene: TRBJ1-5
d_gene: .
CDR3aa: CASSYSSLNQPQHF
CDR3nt: TGTGCCAGCAGTTACTCGTCCCTGAATCAGCCCCAGCATTTT

v_gene: TRBV2
abundance: .
j_gene: TRBJ1-3
d_gene: TRBD1
CDR3aa: CASTTGGSGNTIYF
CDR3nt: TGTGCCAGCACGACAGGGGGCTCTGGAAACACCATATATTTT

v_gene: TRBV5-1
abundance: .
j_gene: TRBJ2-2
d_gene: .
CDR3aa: CASSLAGFTGELFF
CDR3nt: TGCGCCAGCAGCTTGGCAGGGTTCACCGGGGAGCTGTTTTTT

v_gene: TRBV29-1
abundance: .
j_gene: TRBJ2-7
d_gene: TRBD1
CDR3aa: CSVTNRDSPFEQYF
CDR3nt: TGCAGCGTCACTAACCGGGACAGCCCCTTCGAGCAGTACTTC

v_gene: TRBV5-4
abundance: many
j_gene: TRBJ2-5
d_gene: .
CDR3aa: CASSLSNSPGAQYF
CDR3nt: TGTGCCAGCAGCTTGTCTAACTCCCCGGGGGCCCAGTACTTC

v_gene: TRBV7-2
abundance: .
j_gene: TRBJ2-5
d_gene: TRBD2
CDR3aa: CASSRTSGRYQETQYF
CDR3nt: TGTGCCAGCAGTCGGACTAGCGGGAGGTACCAAGAGACCCAGTACTTC

v_gene: TRBV10-1
abundance: few
j_gene: TRBJ2-7
d_gene: .
CDR3aa: CASSPRRGRDEQYF
CDR3nt: TGCGCCAGCAGCCCCCGAAGGGGAAGGGACGAGCAGTACTTC

v_gene: TRBV18
abundance: .
j_gene: TRBJ2-7
d_gene: TRBD2
CDR3aa: CASSTGGSSYEQYF
CDR3nt: TGTGCCAGCTCGACGGGAGGGAGCTCCTACGAGCAGTACTTC

v_gene: TRBV7-7
abundance: .
j_gene: TRBJ2-7
d_gene: TRBD2
CDR3aa: CASSHKRERSQQYF
CDR3nt: TGTGCTAGCAGCCATAAGCGGGAGCGAAGTCAGCAGTACTTC